Below are 16 T cell receptor beta chains sequenced from a single sample in a study of cytomegalovirus exposure and HLA in healthy donors. Both 60 Vbeta primers and 13 Jbeta primers went into the PCR. Assay used: immunoSEQ multiplex PCR; TCRdb lists only in-frame clones, some missing. The sample lists some 120,000 clones, around three quarters occurring once. Input material: PBMCs. The receptors here all came from a young man in good health and CMV-seronegative.

This chain uses TRBV18 with TRBJ2-7, with 13 bases identical to TRBD2. V was clipped by 0 bases and J by 2 bases; unmatched bases: 1. Germline V gene lookup returns CDR1 KGHSH and CDR2 LQKENI. The CDR3 contains 16 residues. CDR3: CASSPPGLAGPYEQYF. In DNA form, the CDR3 reads TGTGCCAGCTCACCACCGGGACTAGCGGGACCCTACGAGCAGTACTTC.

This rearrangement joins TRBV7-9 to TRBJ2-7; unclear D gene. Between the trimmed V and J ends, which lost 3 bases and 7 bases, there was a span of 19 bases. CDR1 is SEHNR, CDR2 FQNEAQ, per germline (reference sequence). The CDR3 length is 15 residues. CDR3 sequence (DNA): TGTGCCAGCAGCTTGGGTAGAGCAACCCTCGGGGAGCAGTACTTC. This translates into CASSLGRATLGEQYF.

The CDR3 DNA is TGTGCCAGCAGTGGGTGGACAGCGGATCAGCCCCAGCATTTT. Amino acids: CASSGWTADQPQHF. This rearrangement joins TRBV2 to TRBJ1-5; TRBD1 is a possible D gene (6 bases). This CDR3 spans 14 amino acids. Trimming stripped 4 bases from V and 5 bases from J, with 12 bases between. Per the germline V gene, CDR1 is SNHLY and CDR2 is FYNNEI. Full variable domain (rest looked up from reference TRBV2 and TRBJ1-5): EPEVTQTPSHQVTQMGQEVILRCVPISNHLYFYWYRQILGQKVEFLVSFYNNEISEKSEIFDDQFSVERPDGSNFTLKIRSTKLEDSAMYFCASSGWTADQPQHFGDGTRLSIL.

Here the CDR3 DNA reads TGCGCCAGCAGCGAAACAGGGGATCGAGAGACCCAGTACTTC. Its protein is CASSETGDRETQYF. This chain links TRBV4-1 with TRBJ2-5, with 7 bases that match TRBD1. V lost 5 bases, J lost 4 bases, and 7 bases stayed unmatched. Germline CDR1 and CDR2: MGHRA and YSYEKL. The CDR3 is made up of 14 amino acids.

This clone has more than one count but fewer than ten. In DNA form, the CDR3 reads TGCACCAGCAGCCAAGATCCAGGGGTGTTTTCCTACGAGCAGTACGTC. Its translation is CTSSQDPGVFSYEQYV. The chain has TRBV1 and TRBJ2-7; the D segment call TRBD1 is taken from the table without a DNA check. TRBV1 is described as a pseudogene. This CDR3 region has 16 residues.

This chain links TRBV10-3 with TRBJ2-3, with D maybe TRBD2 (5 bases). V shed 0 bases and J shed 5 bases, with 12 bases lying between them. The germline CDR1 and CDR2 sequences are ENHRY and SYGVKD. The CDR3 consists of 15 residues. CDR3: CAISESASTRDTQYF. The CDR3 coding sequence is TGTGCCATCAGTGAGTCGGCCTCAACTAGAGATACGCAGTATTTT.

The chain employs TRBV30 and TRBJ1-2; TRBD1 might be the D (6 bases). V was cut by 3 bases and J by 7 bases, with 9 bases left in between. The CDR3 runs to 11 residues. Germline assignment: CDR1 GTSNPN and CDR2 SVGIG (reference sequence). The CDR3 nucleotides read TGTGCCTGGAGAGGGGGGGGTGGCTACACCTTC. Its translation: CAWRGGGGYTF. Variable domain in full (rest from reference TRBV30 and TRBJ1-2): SQTIHQWPATLVQPVGSPLSLECTVEGTSNPNLYWYRQAAGRGLQLLFYSVGIGQISSEVPQNLSASRPQDRQFILSSKKLLLSDSGFYLCAWRGGGGYTFGSGTRLTVV.

The chain uses TRBV19 and TRBJ1-3; no clear D gene. Germline V CDR1 and CDR2: LNHDA, SQIVND (reference sequence). Trimming pared 5 bases from V and 1 base from J, leaving 6 bases between. The length of the CDR3 is 13 residues. CDR3 nucleotide sequence: TGTGCCAGTAGTTCCACTTCTGGAAACACCATATATTTT. Translating gives CASSSTSGNTIYF.

A few counts support this clone. DNA for the CDR3: TGTGCCAGCAGTTACCGCGTCCAAGGCACAGATACGCAGTATTTT. It is translated as CASSYRVQGTDTQYF. J is TRBJ2-3 and V is TRBV6-5; no firm D call. Trimming stripped 2 bases from V and 1 base from J, with 10 bases between. The CDR3 totals 15 residues. Germline V CDR1 and CDR2: MNHEY, SVGAGI.

The chain uses TRBV18 and TRBJ1-2, with TRBD1 matching 9 bases. Trimming took 3 bases from V and 7 from J; bases not matched to a gene: 6. Germline V gene data show CDR1 as KGHSH and CDR2 as LQKENI. This CDR3 has 14 amino acids. The CDR3 DNA is TGTGCCAGCTCACCGGGACAGGGTGGTAGTGGCTACACCTTC. Encoded protein: CASSPGQGGSGYTF.

This clone has more than one count but fewer than ten. The chain has TRBV7-9 and TRBJ2-1; tentatively, D is TRBD2 (5 bases). V was pared by 0 bases and J by 5 bases, with 8 bases between. Germline V gene lookup returns CDR1 SEHNR and CDR2 FQNEAQ (reference sequence). The CDR3 is 14 residues long. CDR3 coding DNA: TGTGCCAGCAGCTTAGCGCGGGCCCACAATGAGCAGTTCTTC. Residues: CASSLARAHNEQFF.

The CDR3 is CASRGGSFSTDTQYF. The CDR3 DNA follows: TGTGCCAGCAGAGGAGGTTCGTTTAGCACAGATACGCAGTATTTT. The chain joins TRBV6-1 to TRBJ2-3, with D tentatively TRBD2 (5 bases). The CDR3 loop spans 15 amino acids. Trimming removed 6 bases from V and 0 bases from J, with 13 bases in between. Germline CDR1 reads MNHNS; CDR2 reads SASEGT.

The gene calls are TRBV9 and TRBJ2-2; weak D call: TRBD1 (6 bases). V was clipped by 3 bases and J by 5 bases, with 14 bases between them. The CDR3 has 15 residues. Germline CDR1 and CDR2: SGDLS and YYNGEE. The CDR3 DNA reads TGTGCCAGCAGCGGTAGTCAGGGGAGAACCGGGGAGCTGTTTTTT. It codes for CASSGSQGRTGELFF.

This clone was seen a single time. The chain recombines TRBV7-9 with TRBJ2-2; 10 bases fit TRBD1. The CDR3 has 19 residues. The germline CDR1 and CDR2 sequences are SEHNR and FQNEAQ (reference sequence). V lost 6 bases, J lost 0 bases, and 13 bases stayed unmatched. This CDR3 reads CASRPDRGATVANTGELFF. The CDR3 coding sequence is TGTGCCAGCAGGCCGGACAGGGGGGCGACGGTCGCGAACACCGGGGAGCTGTTTTTT.

J is TRBJ2-3 and V is TRBV19; maybe TRBD2 (6 bases). The V end was cut by 4 bases, the J end by 6 bases, with 11 bases between. The CDR3 length is 13 residues. Germline CDR1 and CDR2: LNHDA and SQIVND (reference sequence). Here the CDR3 DNA reads TGTGCCAGTAGTAGGGGCCGGGGGGATACGCAGTATTTT. It encodes CASSRGRGDTQYF.

The V call is TRBV29-1, the J call TRBJ2-7; 8 positions agree with TRBD2. Per germline, CDR1 SQVTM and CDR2 ANQGSEA. With V trimmed by 5 bases and J by 2 bases, 5 bases remained unmatched. The CDR3 contains 13 residues. CDR3 DNA: TGCAGCGTTAGTAGCGGGATAACCTACGAGCAGTACTTC. Its protein is CSVSSGITYEQYF.